These 27 T cell receptor beta chains originate from one sample sequenced in a study of CD8+ T cells in alopecia areata. Extraction of RNA preceded its reverse transcription into cDNA, which served as the sequencing template. TCRdb's copy holds only in-frame clones and misses some; the assay was immunoSEQ multiplex PCR. Here the sample spans 4,400 or so clones, approximately 90% being singletons. The treatment is: oral pan-JAK inhibitor, 5-10 mg twice daily. Researchers gathered lesional scalp punch biopsies and peripheral blood from patients with alopecia areata. The sample was skin, taken at week 4, from a patient treated with tofacitinib. Receptors originate from a human donor with alopecia areata.

The chain is built from TRBV11-2 and TRBJ1-6; no firm D call. The CDR3 sequence is 13 residues long. The ends were cut back, 4 bases at V and 14 bases at J, with 15 bases in the middle. Germline V gene lookup returns CDR1 SGHAT and CDR2 FQNNGV. CDR3 amino acids: CASSSTGRVSLHF. DNA for the CDR3: TGTGCCAGCAGCTCCACCGGTAGGGTATCCCTCCACTTT. Based on the CDR3 plus reference TRBV11-2 and TRBJ1-6, the full variable domain is EAGVAQSPRYKIIEKRQSVAFWCNPISGHATLYWYQQILGQGPKLLIQFQNNGVVDDSQLPKDRFSAERLKGVDSTLKIQPAKLEDSAVYLCASSSTGRVSLHFGNGTRLTVT.

The chain joins TRBV5-1 to TRBJ2-7, with D unresolved. The CDR3 loop spans 14 amino acids. The ends were cut back, 3 bases at V and 3 bases at J, with 13 bases in the middle. CDR1 and CDR2 (germline): SGHRS, YFSETQ. Here the CDR3 reads CASSYLALHYEQYF. DNA of the CDR3: TGCGCCAGCAGCTACCTGGCCTTGCACTACGAGCAGTACTTC. The full variable domain, with the rest looked up from reference TRBV5-1 and TRBJ2-7, is KAGVTQTPRYLIKTRGQQVTLSCSPISGHRSVSWYQQTPGQGLQFLFEYFSETQRNKGNFPGRFSGRQFSNSRSEMNVSTLELGDSALYLCASSYLALHYEQYFGPGTRLTVT.

V and J are TRBV11-2 and TRBJ2-7; 7 bases are shared with TRBD1. Unmatched junction bases numbered 8, after V lost 5 bases and J lost 4 bases. CDR3 length: 14 residues. The germline V gene has CDR1 SGHAT and CDR2 FQNNGV. DNA of the CDR3: TGTGCCAGCAGCGCCTCGGACAGGCCTTACGAGCAGTACTTC. Translating it yields CASSASDRPYEQYF.

The J gene is TRBJ2-5, the V gene TRBV10-1; TRBD2 might be the D (7 bases). Germline V CDR1 and CDR2: WNHNN, SYGVQD (reference sequence). This CDR3 comprises 15 residues. Trimming took 4 bases from V and 5 from J, leaving 17 bases between them. The CDR3 loop is CASSVGGGPSETQYF. In DNA, the CDR3 is TGCGCCAGCAGTGTTGGGGGGGGGCCGTCGGAGACCCAGTACTTC.

The chain carries TRBV6-5 and TRBJ1-2; D gene unclear. V was pared by 5 bases and J by 5 bases, with 12 bases between. CDR3 length: 13 residues. Per germline, CDR1 MNHEY and CDR2 SVGAGI. The CDR3 loop is CASSPTLIYGYTF. The CDR3 DNA sequence: TGTGCCAGCAGTCCCACACTTATATATGGCTACACCTTC.

V is TRBV28 and J is TRBJ1-3; maybe TRBD1 (6 bases). Trimming stripped 3 bases from V and 1 base from J, with 7 bases between. The CDR3 sequence is 14 residues long. Germline V lookup: CDR1 MDHEN, CDR2 SYDVKM. In DNA form, the CDR3 reads TGTGCCAGCAGTTTGAGGGGGTCTGGAAACACCATATATTTT. Translating it yields CASSLRGSGNTIYF.

This chain joins TRBV6-4 and TRBJ1-1; D ambiguous. The ends were cut back, 1 base at V and 0 bases at J, with 6 bases in the middle. In germline, CDR1 is MRHNA, CDR2 SNTAGT. This CDR3 is built from 14 residues. This CDR3 reads CASSDFSMNTEAFF. CDR3 in DNA: TGTGCCAGCAGTGACTTTAGCATGAACACTGAAGCTTTCTTT.

The chain uses TRBV7-2 and TRBJ1-5; TRBD1 might be the D (5 bases). Germline V lookup: CDR1 SGHTA, CDR2 FQGNSA. V was cut by 5 bases and J by 3 bases, with 11 bases left in between. The CDR3 length is 14 residues. The CDR3 sequence: CASSRQPNNQPQHF. As DNA, the CDR3 is TGTGCCAGCAGCCGACAGCCTAACAATCAGCCCCAGCATTTT.

The chain carries TRBV15 and TRBJ2-6, with D perhaps matching TRBD1 (5 bases). Germline CDR1 reads LNHNV; CDR2 reads YYDKDF (reference sequence). The CDR3 spans 16 residues. Trimming cost V 9 bases and J 2 bases, with 17 bases left between them. The CDR3: CATGHGAHAGANVLTF. The CDR3 DNA reads TGTGCCACGGGTCATGGGGCGCACGCTGGGGCCAACGTCCTGACTTTC.

This rearrangement joins TRBV2 to TRBJ1-4, with a weak D call TRBD1 (5 bases). The CDR3 covers 14 residues. CDR1 is SNHLY, CDR2 FYNNEI, per germline. The germline V and J ends were trimmed by 7 bases and 8 bases, with 17 bases remaining between them. The CDR3 loop reads CASTGVRIYEKLFF. The CDR3 region has the DNA TGTGCCAGCACGGGGGTGAGGATATACGAAAAACTGTTTTTT.

The chain links TRBV6-1 to TRBJ1-6; 8 positions agree with TRBD1. Germline V lookup: CDR1 MNHNS, CDR2 SASEGT. J was trimmed by 11 bases and V by 9 bases; bases with no gene match: 3. The CDR3 extends over 11 amino acids. The DNA for the CDR3 is TGTGCCAGTCGGACAGGGCCACCCCTCCACTTT. This codes for CASRTGPPLHF.

This chain uses TRBV4-3 with TRBJ1-1, with D unresolved. The CDR3 loop spans 15 amino acids. CDR1 is LGHNA, CDR2 YSLEER, per germline. The germline V and J ends were trimmed by 0 bases and 1 base, with 9 bases remaining between them. CDR3 nucleotides: TGCGCCAGCAGCCAAGATAGGGCAGGGAACACTGAAGCTTTCTTT. Its translation: CASSQDRAGNTEAFF.

V and J are TRBV6-1 and TRBJ1-1; unclear D gene. V lost 7 bases to trimming and J lost 5 bases, with 20 bases between them. The CDR3 loop spans 15 amino acids. Germline values: CDR1 MNHNS, CDR2 SASEGT. CDR3 amino acids: CASISLILGRTEAFF. CDR3 in DNA: TGTGCCAGCATAAGTTTGATACTCGGAAGGACTGAAGCTTTCTTT.

The V and J genes are TRBV15 and TRBJ2-1; perhaps TRBD1 as D (5 bases). V was trimmed by 0 bases and J by 5 bases, leaving 8 bases between them. Germline assignment: CDR1 LNHNV and CDR2 YYDKDF (reference sequence). The CDR3 totals 14 residues. CDR3 bases: TGTGCCACCAGCAGAGAGGCAGGGAACAATGAGCAGTTCTTC. Translated, it gives CATSREAGNNEQFF.

With regard to this clone: One junction end does not reproduce the germline sequence, and a read error may be involved. CDR3 loop: CASSLGGQKNAEAFF. The CDR3 DNA is TGTGCCAGCAGCTTAGGGGGACAGAAGAACGCTGAAGCTTTCTTT. The chain has TRBV7-2 and TRBJ1-1, with 7 bases fitting TRBD1. The CDR3 has 15 amino acids. Per germline, CDR1 SGHTA and CDR2 FQGNSA.

This clone was observed a few times. The V call is TRBV7-2, the J call TRBJ2-7; TRBD1 is a possible D gene (6 bases). V gave up 5 bases and J gave up 12 bases, with 17 bases separating them. CDR1 and CDR2 (germline): SGHTA, FQGNSA. The CDR3 sequence is 12 residues long. The CDR3 spells CASSPLGDKLYF. CDR3 DNA: TGTGCCAGCAGCCCCCTGGGGGACAAGCTGTACTTC. The variable domain in full, completed from reference TRBV7-2 and TRBJ2-7, reads GAGVSQSPSNKVTEKGKDVELRCDPISGHTALYWYRQSLGQGLEFLIYFQGNSAPDKSGLPSDRFSAERTGGSVSTLTIQRTQQEDSAVYLCASSPLGDKLYFGPGTRLTVT.

This sequence joins TRBV9 and TRBJ2-3; D ambiguous. With 3 bases removed from V and 0 bases from J, the gap between germline ends came to 11 bases. Germline CDR1 SGDLS, CDR2 YYNGEE. This CDR3 region has 15 residues. The CDR3 bases are TGTGCCAGCAGCGACTTCGGCCGTAGCACAGATACGCAGTATTTT. Its translation: CASSDFGRSTDTQYF.

This clone was seen a handful of times. V usage is TRBV2 and J usage is TRBJ2-1, with 8 nucleotides matching TRBD2. J lost 8 bases, V lost 4 bases, and 10 bases had no gene match. Germline V lookup: CDR1 SNHLY, CDR2 FYNNEI. This CDR3 is built from 15 residues. CDR3: CASSVGTGGPDEQFF. The CDR3 DNA is TGTGCCAGCAGTGTCGGGACGGGGGGGCCGGATGAGCAGTTCTTC.

This clone was counted a single time. This chain links TRBV4-3 with TRBJ2-5, with D possibly TRBD1 on 6 matching bases. Looked up from germline, CDR1 is LGHNA and CDR2 is YSLEER. V lost 1 base to trimming and J lost 2 bases, with 14 bases between them. The CDR3 length is 16 residues. The chain's CDR3 is CASSQGGPAIQETQYF. Here the CDR3 DNA reads TGCGCCAGCAGCCAAGGGGGGCCAGCTATTCAAGAGACCCAGTACTTC.

The chain employs TRBV5-1 and TRBJ1-2; D possibly corresponds to TRBD1 (6 bases). V was pared by 0 bases and J by 4 bases, with 13 bases between. The germline V gene encodes CDR1 SGHRS and CDR2 YFSETQ. This CDR3 comprises 15 residues. CDR3: CASSLGRGKSYGYTF. The DNA of the CDR3 is TGCGCCAGCAGCTTGGGCAGGGGCAAGAGCTATGGCTACACCTTC.

J is TRBJ2-6 and V is TRBV9; D is perhaps TRBD2 (6 bases). Germline CDR1 and CDR2: SGDLS and YYNGEE. Trimming left V 3 bases short and J 0 bases short, with 13 bases between. This CDR3 comprises 17 residues. CDR3 sequence: CASSAREEYSGANVLTF. The CDR3 coding sequence is TGTGCCAGCAGCGCCAGGGAGGAATACTCTGGGGCCAACGTCCTGACTTTC.

The chain combines TRBV25-1 with TRBJ1-2; 10 bases line up with TRBD1. CDR3 length equals 16 residues. CDR1 is MGHDK, CDR2 SYGVNS, per germline. V trimming: 8 bases; J trimming: 0 bases; junction bases outside the gene matches: 9. CDR3 in amino acids: CASVGRGQGTNYGYTF. The CDR3, as DNA: TGTGCCAGCGTGGGCCGGGGACAGGGGACTAACTATGGCTACACCTTC.

This chain uses TRBV19 with TRBJ1-1; possible D gene TRBD1, 5 bases. Trimming removed 3 bases from V and 3 bases from J, with 8 bases in between. The CDR3 totals 13 residues. The germline gives CDR1 LNHDA, CDR2 SQIVND (reference sequence). This CDR3 reads CASSMWGYTEAFF. The DNA for the CDR3 is TGTGCCAGTAGTATGTGGGGGTACACTGAAGCTTTCTTT.

In DNA form, the CDR3 reads TGTGCCAGTAGTATCAGGGGTAATCAGCCCCAGCATTTT. It codes for CASSIRGNQPQHF. The gene calls are TRBV19 and TRBJ1-5, with D possibly TRBD1 on 6 matching bases. Trimming removed 3 bases from V and 4 bases from J, with 7 bases in between. CDR3 length: 13 residues. CDR1 and CDR2 (germline): LNHDA, SQIVND (reference sequence).

J is TRBJ1-2 and V is TRBV28; 9 bases match TRBD1. The germline V gene has CDR1 MDHEN and CDR2 SYDVKM. This CDR3 is built from 13 residues. V was clipped by 10 bases and J by 5 bases; unmatched bases: 8. CDR3 residues: CATRTGVGYGYTF. The DNA of the CDR3 is TGTGCCACCAGGACAGGGGTGGGGTATGGCTACACCTTC.

The gene calls are TRBV4-1 and TRBJ1-1; no clear D. Germline assignment: CDR1 MGHRA and CDR2 YSYEKL. The CDR3 covers 12 residues. V lost 0 bases and J 10 bases, leaving 9 bases between the germline ends. CDR3 DNA sequence: TGCGCCAGCAGCCAAGATCGACATGGAGCTTTCTTT. This encodes CASSQDRHGAFF.

The V call is TRBV28, the J call TRBJ2-7, with 8 bases fitting TRBD1. J lost 3 bases, V lost 5 bases, and 9 bases had no gene match. CDR3 length: 15 amino acids. Germline V gives CDR1 MDHEN, CDR2 SYDVKM. CDR3 sequence reads: CASSPLRDRGYEQYF. In DNA, the CDR3 is TGTGCCAGCAGTCCTCTTAGAGACAGGGGCTACGAGCAGTACTTC.